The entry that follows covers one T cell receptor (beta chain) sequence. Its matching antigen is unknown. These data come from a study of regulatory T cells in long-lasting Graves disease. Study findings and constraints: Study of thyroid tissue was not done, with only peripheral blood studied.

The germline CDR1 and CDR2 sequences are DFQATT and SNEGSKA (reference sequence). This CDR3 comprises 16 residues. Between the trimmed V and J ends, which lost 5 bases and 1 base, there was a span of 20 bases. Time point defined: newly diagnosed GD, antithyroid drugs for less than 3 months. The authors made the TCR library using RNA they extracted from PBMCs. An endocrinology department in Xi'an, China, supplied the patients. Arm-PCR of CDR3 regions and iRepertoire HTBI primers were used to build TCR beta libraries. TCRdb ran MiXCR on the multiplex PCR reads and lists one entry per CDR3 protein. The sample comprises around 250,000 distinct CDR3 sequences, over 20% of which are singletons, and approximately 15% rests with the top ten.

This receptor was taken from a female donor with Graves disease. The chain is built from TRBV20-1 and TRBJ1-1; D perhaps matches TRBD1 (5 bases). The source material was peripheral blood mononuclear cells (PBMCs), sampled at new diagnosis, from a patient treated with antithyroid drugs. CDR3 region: CSAVRLAGGANTEAFF. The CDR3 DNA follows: TGCAGTGCTGTCAGACTAGCGGGGGGAGCGAACACTGAAGCTTTCTTT.